One sample yielded the 23 T cell receptor beta chains listed below, sequenced in a study of CD8 T cells in Susac syndrome. After extraction with the RNeasy kit, about 0.45 to 1 ug of the RNA was reverse transcribed using random hexamers. TCRdb re-called the immunoSEQ multiplex PCR reads with MiXCR, one entry per CDR3 protein. The table has some 200,000 distinct CDR3 sequences, around 95% seen once. The sequencing sample was made of CD4+ T cells from PBMCs. These receptors all stem from a human donor with Susac syndrome.

This chain's CDR3 is CASSSASEETQYF. The CDR3 nucleotides read TGTGCCAGCTCCTCGGCAAGCGAAGAGACCCAGTACTTC. The rearrangement links TRBV2 to TRBJ2-5; D remains unclear. The germline CDR1 and CDR2 sequences are SNHLY and FYNNEI. V was cut by 8 bases and J by 3 bases, with 13 bases left in between. This CDR3 comprises 13 residues.

The chain employs TRBV6-5 and TRBJ1-1, with 7 bases aligning to TRBD1. The V gene's germline CDR1 is MNHEY and CDR2 SVGAGI. Trimming cost V 0 bases and J 7 bases; bases outside gene matches: 8. The CDR3 loop spans 15 amino acids. CDR3 region: CASSYSFSGTDEAFF. CDR3 DNA sequence: TGTGCCAGCAGTTACTCTTTCTCTGGGACAGATGAAGCTTTCTTT.

V and J are TRBV4-3 and TRBJ1-2; 7 bases are shared with TRBD1. The CDR3 consists of 13 residues. Germline values: CDR1 LGHNA, CDR2 YSLEER. V was clipped by 1 base and J by 5 bases; unmatched bases: 1. This CDR3 reads CASSQAGGYGYTF. The CDR3 DNA reads TGCGCCAGCAGCCAAGCAGGGGGTTATGGCTACACCTTC.

V and J are TRBV11-2 and TRBJ1-6; no clear D. V dropped 6 bases and J dropped 7 bases, with 4 bases sitting between them. CDR1 is SGHAT, CDR2 FQNNGV, per germline. This CDR3 comprises 11 residues. CDR3 DNA: TGTGCCAGCAGGCCGAATTCACCCCTCCACTTT. This translates into CASRPNSPLHF. Variable domain in full (rest from reference TRBV11-2 and TRBJ1-6): EAGVAQSPRYKIIEKRQSVAFWCNPISGHATLYWYQQILGQGPKLLIQFQNNGVVDDSQLPKDRFSAERLKGVDSTLKIQPAKLEDSAVYLCASRPNSPLHFGNGTRLTVT.

This rearrangement joins TRBV20-1 to TRBJ1-5; 7 bases fit TRBD1. Per germline, CDR1 DFQATT and CDR2 SNEGSKA (reference sequence). V gave up 3 bases and J gave up 5 bases; unmatched junction bases: 4. The CDR3 loop spans 13 amino acids. Written as DNA, the CDR3 is TGCAGTGCTAGCGAGAGGGGGCATCAGCCCCAGCATTTT. Translation gives CSASERGHQPQHF.

The rearrangement links TRBV7-3 to TRBJ2-2, with TRBD1 identical over 9 bases. V was clipped by 5 bases and J by 3 bases; unmatched bases: 1. Looked up from germline, CDR1 is SGHTA and CDR2 is FQGTGA. The CDR3 loop spans 14 amino acids. The CDR3 DNA reads as TGTGCCAGCAGCCGGACAGGGGACACCGGGGAGCTGTTTTTT. Its protein product is CASSRTGDTGELFF.

This rearrangement joins TRBV9 to TRBJ1-1; no clear D gene. The CDR3 is 14 amino acids. CDR1 is SGDLS and CDR2 is YYNGEE in the germline V gene. V dropped 0 bases and J dropped 3 bases, with 9 bases sitting between them. Written as DNA, the CDR3 is TGTGCCAGCAGCGTAGCAGGTTTTGACACTGAAGCTTTCTTT. This sequence encodes CASSVAGFDTEAFF.

This chain links TRBV25-1 with TRBJ2-2; maybe TRBD2 (6 bases). Per the germline V gene, CDR1 is MGHDK and CDR2 is SYGVNS. The CDR3 totals 13 residues. V gave up 7 bases and J gave up 5 bases, with 11 bases separating them. CDR3 in amino acids: CASISGGTGELFF. The DNA of the CDR3 is TGTGCCAGCATTAGCGGAGGGACCGGGGAGCTGTTTTTT.

The chain carries TRBV5-1 and TRBJ2-7; 7 nucleotides match TRBD2. The CDR3 is made up of 13 amino acids. In germline, CDR1 is SGHRS, CDR2 YFSETQ. Trimming cost V 0 bases and J 7 bases; bases outside gene matches: 4. The CDR3 DNA sequence: TGCGCCAGCAGCTTGGAGGCGGGGGAAGAGCAGTACTTC. It specifies CASSLEAGEEQYF.

The chain recombines TRBV4-3 with TRBJ2-2, with D perhaps TRBD1 (6 bases). Trimming removed 4 bases at V and 7 bases at J, with 13 bases between. The CDR3 is 14 residues long. Looked up from germline, CDR1 is LGHNA and CDR2 is YSLEER. The CDR3 DNA follows: TGCGCCAGCAGCCTACAGGGTAAAGGCGGGGAGCTGTTTTTT. Its protein is CASSLQGKGGELFF.

V and J are TRBV4-1 and TRBJ2-3; 10 nucleotides align to TRBD2. This CDR3 has 14 amino acids. Germline values: CDR1 MGHRA, CDR2 YSYEKL. The J segment lost 5 bases and the V segment lost 2 bases, leaving 1 base of the junction unmatched. CDR3: CASSQTSGVDTQYF. DNA of the CDR3: TGCGCCAGCAGCCAAACTAGCGGGGTAGATACGCAGTATTTT.

The chain links TRBV2 to TRBJ2-2; D ambiguous. Trimming took 2 bases from V and 5 from J, leaving 6 bases between them. The CDR3 loop spans 13 amino acids. Germline CDR1 and CDR2: SNHLY and FYNNEI. The CDR3 DNA is TGTGCCAGCAGTGAAATAGGAACCGGGGAGCTGTTTTTT. It yields the protein CASSEIGTGELFF.

This rearrangement joins TRBV9 to TRBJ1-1; tentatively, D is TRBD1 (6 bases). Trimming took off 3 bases at V and 3 bases at J, with 18 bases between the two ends. The CDR3 loop spans 16 amino acids. CDR1 is SGDLS, CDR2 YYNGEE, per germline. The CDR3 DNA is TGTGCCAGCAGCGGACCCCTCGGGGGCGAGTACACTGAAGCTTTCTTT. It translates to CASSGPLGGEYTEAFF.

The gene calls are TRBV6-1 and TRBJ2-5; TRBD2 matches 12 bases. The ends lost 6 bases at V and 4 bases at J; junction bases unmatched: 6. Germline-derived CDR1 and CDR2 are MNHNS and SASEGT. The CDR3 totals 15 residues. The CDR3 nucleotides read TGTGCCAGCAGATCCGGACTAGCGGGATTAGAGACCCAGTACTTC. It codes for CASRSGLAGLETQYF.

The chain is built from TRBV19 and TRBJ2-1; TRBD1 or TRBD2 may be the D gene (5 bases each). The germline CDR1 and CDR2 sequences are LNHDA and SQIVND (reference sequence). This CDR3 is 14 amino acids long. The V gene lost 6 bases and the J gene lost 4 bases, with 13 bases spanning the gap. The CDR3 reads CASSPGPAYNEQFF. The CDR3, as DNA: TGTGCCAGTAGCCCGGGACCAGCTTACAATGAGCAGTTCTTC.

The chain links TRBV2 to TRBJ1-2; tentative D call: TRBD1 (5 bases). Trimming stripped 4 bases from V and 5 bases from J, with 11 bases between. CDR1 is SNHLY, CDR2 FYNNEI, per germline. The CDR3 consists of 13 residues. CDR3 in amino acids: CASSGGTSYGYTF. CDR3 DNA sequence: TGTGCCAGCAGTGGAGGGACGAGTTATGGCTACACCTTC.

This clonotype was seen a single time. This chain joins TRBV6-2 or TRBV6-3 and TRBJ2-6; D gene uncertain. Germline CDR1 and CDR2: MNHEY and SVGEGT. Trimming took off 0 bases at V and 13 bases at J, with 7 bases between the two ends. The CDR3 has 12 amino acids. CDR3 nucleotides: TGTGCCAGCAGTTACTCGGCCGGGGTCCTGACTTTC. This sequence encodes CASSYSAGVLTF.

This clonotype was detected once. CDR3 sequence: CASSPGTALETQYF. The CDR3 bases are TGTGCCAGCAGCCCAGGGACGGCTTTAGAGACCCAGTACTTC. The chain carries TRBV7-9 and TRBJ2-5, with D possibly being TRBD1 or TRBD2 (5 bases each). Between the trimmed V and J ends, which lost 5 bases and 4 bases, there was a span of 14 bases. This CDR3 region has 14 residues. Per germline, CDR1 SEHNR and CDR2 FQNEAQ (reference sequence).

This clonotype was counted a single time. The rearrangement links TRBV5-4 to TRBJ2-7; 8 positions agree with TRBD1. CDR1 is SGHNT and CDR2 is YYREEE in the germline V gene (reference sequence). This CDR3 spans 12 amino acids. After removal of 4 bases from V and 6 bases from J, the junction contained 3 bases not matched to a gene. The CDR3 DNA reads as TGTGCCAGCAGCATTACAGGGGGCGAGCAGTACTTC. Its protein is CASSITGGEQYF. Variable domain in full (rest from reference TRBV5-4 and TRBJ2-7): ETGVTQSPTHLIKTRGQQVTLRCSSQSGHNTVSWYQQALGQGPQFIFQYYREEENGRGNFPPRFSGLQFPNYSSELNVNALELDDSALYLCASSITGGEQYFGPGTRLTVT.

The CDR3 region has the DNA TGTGCCACCAGCAGAGAGCCAGGTTTGAACACTGAAGCTTTCTTT. Amino acid sequence: CATSREPGLNTEAFF. The genes are TRBV15 and TRBJ1-1; the D is unclear. This CDR3 has 15 amino acids. The V and J ends lost 0 bases and 0 bases respectively, with 8 bases between them. The V gene's germline CDR1 is LNHNV and CDR2 YYDKDF (reference sequence).

This chain connects TRBV20-1 to TRBJ2-7; 9 bases fit TRBD2. V trimming: 5 bases; J trimming: 6 bases; junction bases outside the gene matches: 14. This CDR3 contains 15 residues. Germline-derived CDR1 and CDR2 are DFQATT and SNEGSKA (reference sequence). CDR3 loop: CSASQLTSGGAEQYF. The CDR3 DNA reads TGCAGTGCTTCCCAGCTGACTAGCGGTGGGGCCGAGCAGTACTTC.

Only a few counts were recorded for this clonotype. The genes are TRBV6-1 and TRBJ1-4, with D maybe TRBD1 (6 bases). The CDR3 consists of 13 residues. The germline V gene has CDR1 MNHNS and CDR2 SASEGT. Trimming cost V 5 bases and J 7 bases, with 11 bases left between them. CDR3 nucleotide sequence: TGTGCCAGCAGTCAGGGGTTGGCTGAAAAACTGTTTTTT. Encoded protein: CASSQGLAEKLFF.

This clonotype showed up just once. This rearrangement joins TRBV6-5 to TRBJ2-4; D is possibly TRBD2 (5 bases). Looked up from germline, CDR1 is MNHEY and CDR2 is SVGAGI. The CDR3 length is 13 residues. V dropped 6 bases and J dropped 8 bases, with 14 bases sitting between them. CDR3: CASRGHLEDIQYF. In DNA, the CDR3 is TGTGCCAGCAGAGGCCATTTGGAGGACATTCAGTACTTC.